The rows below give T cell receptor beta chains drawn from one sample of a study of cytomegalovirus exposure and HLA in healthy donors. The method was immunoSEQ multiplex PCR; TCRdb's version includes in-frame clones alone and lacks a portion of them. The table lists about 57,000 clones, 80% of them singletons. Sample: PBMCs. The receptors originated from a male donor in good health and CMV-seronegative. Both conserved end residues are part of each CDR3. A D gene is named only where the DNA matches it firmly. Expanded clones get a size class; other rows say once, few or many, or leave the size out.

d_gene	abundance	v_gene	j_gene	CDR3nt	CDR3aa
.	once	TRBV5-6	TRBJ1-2	TGTGCCAGCAGCTTGGGCGGGACGCCAGCTAACTATGGCTACACCTTC	CASSLGGTPANYGYTF
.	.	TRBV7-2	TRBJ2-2	TGTGCCAGCAGCTTAGATGGGGGCAGAGGCGGGGAGCTGTTTTTT	CASSLDGGRGGELFF
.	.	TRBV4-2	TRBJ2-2	TGTGCCAGCAGCCAAGGGATCAGGGCGGTCACCGGGGAGCTGTTTTTT	CASSQGIRAVTGELFF
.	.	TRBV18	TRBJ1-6	TGTGCCAGCTCACCACCAGGGAGCTCCTATAATTCACCCCTCCACTTT	CASSPPGSSYNSPLHF
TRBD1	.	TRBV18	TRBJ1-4	TGTGCCAGCTCACCACTCGACAGGGTCGAACTGTTTTTT	CASSPLDRVELFF
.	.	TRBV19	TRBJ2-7	TGTGCCAGTAGATCAGGGGACGAGAGCTACGAGCAGTACTTC	CASRSGDESYEQYF
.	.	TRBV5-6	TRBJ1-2	TGTGCCAGCAGCTTGAGCACTCTCCGAAGCTATGGCTACACCTTC	CASSLSTLRSYGYTF
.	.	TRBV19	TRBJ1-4	TGTGCCAGTAGTATCACCAGGATGGGTGAAAAACTGTTTTTT	CASSITRMGEKLFF
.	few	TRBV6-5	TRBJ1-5	TGTGCCAGCAGCGTAGATTTCAATCAGCCCCAGCATTTT	CASSVDFNQPQHF
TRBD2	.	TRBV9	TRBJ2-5	TGTGCCAGCAGCGTAGAGGTTAATAGCGGGGGCCAAGAGACCCAGTACTTC	CASSVEVNSGGQETQYF
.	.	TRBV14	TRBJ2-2	TGTGCCAGTAAAGGAGTGACAGTGAACACCGGGGAGCTGTTTTTT	CASKGVTVNTGELFF
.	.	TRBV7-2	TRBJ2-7	TGTGCCAGCAGCCAGCGGGCAGGCGGCTACGAGCAGTACTTC	CASSQRAGGYEQYF
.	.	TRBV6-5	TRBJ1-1	TGTGCCAGCAGTTACTCAGGCGGCTTTGAAGCTTTCTTT	CASSYSGGFEAFF
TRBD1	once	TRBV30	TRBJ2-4	TGTGCCTGGAGTGCTCCAACGGGCGGACAGGGGAACATTCAGTACTTC	CAWSAPTGGQGNIQYF